This TCR beta chain was profiled in a study of blood T cell repertoires in COVID-19. Overall study: The analysed material was cDNA or gDNA that came from T cells, B-cell-depleted T cells, or PBMCs.

Per the authors' pipeline: Estimated nucleated cell counts came from reference gene primer amplification. TCRdb keeps only in-frame clones here, not all; method: immunoSEQ multiplex PCR. The DNA was the basis for D and trimming; V, J and clone size are from that table. The sample consists of about 180,000 clones, 70% to 90% of them appearing once. V lost 2 bases and J lost 3; bases outside the gene matches: 6. The CDR3 consists of 15 residues. Per the germline V gene, CDR1 is MNHEY and CDR2 is SVGEGT. This sequence was found in a man in his 60s with acute or convalescent COVID-19. The source material was peripheral blood. The V and J genes are TRBV6-2 or TRBV6-3 and TRBJ2-7, with TRBD2 matching over 8 bases. The CDR3: CASSYRLAGSYEQYF. In DNA form, the CDR3 reads TGTGCCAGCAGTTACAGGCTAGCGGGTAGCTACGAGCAGTACTTC.